Listed here are 20 T cell receptor beta chains from one sample, sequenced in a study of cytomegalovirus exposure and HLA in healthy donors. Data came from immunoSEQ multiplex PCR; TCRdb stores just in-frame clones and leaves some out. The table records 35,000 to 50,000 clones, roughly 93% of them present only once. The material sequenced was PBMCs. These TCRs come from a woman between 18 and 30 years old in good health and CMV-seronegative.

The chain has TRBV15 and TRBJ2-1, with a possible D match to TRBD1 (6 bases). This CDR3 contains 15 residues. V gave up 0 bases and J gave up 8 bases, with 14 bases separating them. Germline CDR1 and CDR2: LNHNV and YYDKDF (reference sequence). This CDR3 reads CATSRDQGNGYEQFF. Here the CDR3 DNA reads TGTGCCACCAGCAGAGATCAGGGGAATGGCTATGAGCAGTTCTTC.

This clone was recorded once. The chain recombines TRBV12-1 with TRBJ2-2; TRBD2, the D gene given by the table, was not confirmed from the DNA. TRBV12-1 is a pseudogene locus. The CDR3 loop spans 19 amino acids. This CDR3 reads CASSSGTGESSGRAGELFF. Written as DNA, the CDR3 is TGTGCCAGCAGCTCCGGGACAGGGGAGTCTAGCGGGAGAGCCGGGGAGCTGTTTTTT.

V gene TRBV18 combines with J gene TRBJ2-1, with 12 bases lining up with TRBD2. The V gene end was trimmed by 4 bases and the J gene end by 2 bases; junction bases not matched to a gene: 0. The CDR3 contains 15 residues. Germline lookup yields CDR1 KGHSH and CDR2 LQKENI. The CDR3 reads CASSRTSGAYNEQFF. For the CDR3, the DNA is TGTGCCAGCTCACGGACTAGCGGGGCCTACAATGAGCAGTTCTTC. The complete variable domain, with remaining parts taken from reference TRBV18 and TRBJ2-1, reads NAGVMQNPRHLVRRRGQEARLRCSPMKGHSHVYWYRQLPEEGLKFMVYLQKENIIDESGMPKERFSAEFPKEGPSILRIQQVVRGDSAAYFCASSRTSGAYNEQFFGPGTRLTVL.

This chain joins TRBV28 and TRBJ1-2, with D possibly being TRBD1 (6 bases). This CDR3 region has 13 residues. V lost 6 bases and J 5 bases, leaving 13 bases between the germline ends. CDR1 and CDR2 (germline): MDHEN, SYDVKM. The CDR3 region is CASSRQDRYGYTF. The CDR3 region has the DNA TGTGCCAGCAGCCGACAGGACAGATATGGCTACACCTTC.

This rearrangement joins TRBV19 to TRBJ2-1; 7 positions agree with TRBD1. CDR3 length: 13 amino acids. The germline gives CDR1 LNHDA, CDR2 SQIVND (reference sequence). V shed 0 bases and J 10 bases; nucleotides not matched to a gene: 3. CDR3: CASSIDRGQEQFF. CDR3 sequence (DNA): TGTGCCAGTAGTATAGATCGGGGACAGGAGCAGTTCTTC.

This chain links TRBV28 with TRBJ2-7; 10 bases line up with TRBD1. The CDR3 extends over 15 amino acids. V dropped 8 bases and J dropped 7; count of bases not matched to a gene: 14. The V gene's germline CDR1 is MDHEN and CDR2 SYDVKM. The CDR3 DNA reads TGTGCCAGCTCGACACCGGGACAGGGGCTTAGGGAGCAGTACTTC. Translating gives CASSTPGQGLREQYF.

This clone has just one count. This sequence joins TRBV2 and TRBJ2-6; tentatively, D is TRBD1 (5 bases). CDR1 and CDR2 (germline): SNHLY, FYNNEI. With 6 bases removed from V and 1 base from J, the gap between germline ends came to 10 bases. The CDR3 has 15 residues. CDR3 sequence reads: CASRSPGSGANVLTF. CDR3 bases: TGTGCCAGCAGGTCCCCAGGGTCTGGGGCCAACGTCCTGACTTTC.

This chain links TRBV5-1 with TRBJ2-3; 10 bases match TRBD1. V lost 0 bases and J lost 6; bases outside the gene matches: 7. Germline V lookup: CDR1 SGHRS, CDR2 YFSETQ. The CDR3 extends over 16 amino acids. In nucleotides, the CDR3 is TGCGCCAGCAGCTTGGCCGGGACAGGGGTTCCGGATACGCAGTATTTT. Translated, it gives CASSLAGTGVPDTQYF.

The chain is built from TRBV27 and TRBJ2-3; a weak D match, TRBD2 (5 bases). V was shortened by 5 bases and J by 6 bases, with 15 bases between the two germline ends. Germline CDR1 and CDR2: MNHEY and SMNVEV (reference sequence). The CDR3 contains 14 residues. The CDR3 nucleotides are TGTGCCAGCAGTCCCTACCGAGCGGCGGATACGCAGTATTTT. This codes for CASSPYRAADTQYF.

This clone was observed once. The chain joins TRBV5-6 to TRBJ2-5; 7 bases match TRBD1. Germline CDR1 is SGHDT and CDR2 is YYEEEE. V lost 4 bases to trimming and J lost 2 bases; unmatched junction nucleotides: 2. The CDR3 contains 13 residues. CDR3 coding DNA: TGTGCCAGCAGCCGCAGGGGGCAAGAGACCCAGTACTTC. It yields the protein CASSRRGQETQYF.

The V and J genes are TRBV10-3 and TRBJ2-5; TRBD1 might be the D (6 bases). The CDR3 consists of 14 residues. Germline loops: CDR1 ENHRY, CDR2 SYGVKD. Between the trimmed V and J ends, which lost 0 bases and 7 bases, there was a span of 12 bases. CDR3 in amino acids: CAISESTGRGTQYF. The DNA of the CDR3 is TGTGCCATCAGTGAGTCCACAGGGAGAGGGACCCAGTACTTC.

The chain is built from TRBV5-1 and TRBJ2-7; 7 bases agree with TRBD1. With 4 bases clipped from V and 4 bases from J, the junction kept 8 bases outside the gene matches. The CDR3 extends over 14 amino acids. Germline V CDR1 and CDR2: SGHRS, YFSETQ. As DNA, the CDR3 is TGCGCCAGCAGCCTGGGACAGAAGGGATACGAGCAGTACTTC. The encoded protein is CASSLGQKGYEQYF.

This clone was observed once. The chain has TRBV5-4 and TRBJ2-1; 16 bases are shared with TRBD2. After removal of 4 bases from V and 10 bases from J, the junction contained 8 bases not matched to a gene. The germline gives CDR1 SGHNT, CDR2 YYREEE (reference sequence). The CDR3 extends over 16 amino acids. CDR3 protein: CASSPGTSGGAGEQFF. As DNA, the CDR3 is TGTGCCAGCAGCCCCGGGACTAGCGGGGGGGCCGGGGAGCAGTTCTTC.

The chain links TRBV28 to TRBJ1-5, with D unclear. Germline V gene data show CDR1 as MDHEN and CDR2 as SYDVKM. The V end was cut by 7 bases, the J end by 4 bases, with 14 bases between. This CDR3 spans 14 amino acids. The CDR3 nucleotides read TGTGCCAGCACCCTTAAATTGGCAAATCAGCCCCAGCATTTT. This gives the protein CASTLKLANQPQHF.

The chain carries TRBV5-1 and TRBJ1-4; 7 bases fit TRBD1. The CDR3 spans 15 residues. Per germline, CDR1 SGHRS and CDR2 YFSETQ. V lost 2 bases and J lost 7; bases outside the gene matches: 8. CDR3: CASSFSQGRGEKLFF. In DNA form, the CDR3 reads TGCGCCAGCAGCTTTTCACAGGGGCGAGGTGAAAAACTGTTTTTT.

The J gene is TRBJ2-2, the V gene TRBV18, with D possibly matching TRBD1 (5 bases). The ends were cut back, 0 bases at V and 2 bases at J, with 7 bases in the middle. The CDR3 consists of 15 residues. CDR1 is KGHSH and CDR2 is LQKENI in the germline V gene. The CDR3 region has the DNA TGTGCCAGCTCACCACCTGACAGAAACACCGGGGAGCTGTTTTTT. Its protein is CASSPPDRNTGELFF.

J is TRBJ2-4 and V is TRBV6-5; 9 bases are shared with TRBD2. J was trimmed by 2 bases and V by 9 bases; bases with no gene match: 8. Germline CDR1 is MNHEY and CDR2 is SVGAGI. CDR3 length: 15 residues. The CDR3 DNA sequence: TGTGCCAGGATGACTAGCGGAAGAACCAAAAACATTCAGTACTTC. Residues: CARMTSGRTKNIQYF.

The chain uses TRBV27 and TRBJ2-6; 7 bases map to TRBD2. The CDR3 is 19 residues long. J was trimmed by 0 bases and V by 2 bases; bases with no gene match: 10. CDR1 is MNHEY, CDR2 SMNVEV, per germline (reference sequence). Here the CDR3 DNA reads TGTGCCAGCAGTTTAGGTTGGGGGACTATTGGCTCTGGGGCCAACGTCCTGACTTTC. Translated: CASSLGWGTIGSGANVLTF. Based on the CDR3 plus reference TRBV27 and TRBJ2-6, the full variable domain is EAQVTQNPRYLITVTGKKLTVTCSQNMNHEYMSWYRQDPGLGLRQIYYSMNVEVTDKGDVPEGYKVSRKEKRNFPLILESPSPNQTSLYFCASSLGWGTIGSGANVLTFGAGSRLTVL.

This chain uses TRBV19 with TRBJ2-1, with D perhaps TRBD2 (5 bases). V was trimmed by 5 bases and J by 4 bases, leaving 12 bases between them. CDR3 length: 14 amino acids. Germline assignment: CDR1 LNHDA and CDR2 SQIVND (reference sequence). CDR3 sequence reads: CASSPRTGYNEQFF. The CDR3 DNA sequence: TGTGCCAGTAGTCCCCGGACTGGATACAATGAGCAGTTCTTC.

The chain combines TRBV19 with TRBJ2-7, with 7 bases aligning to TRBD1. Losses at the gene ends were 5 bases for V and 4 bases for J; bases not matched to a gene: 8. Germline V gene data show CDR1 as LNHDA and CDR2 as SQIVND (reference sequence). This CDR3 region has 14 residues. CDR3 sequence (DNA): TGTGCCAGTAGTCCCTGGGACAGAAAGTACGAGCAGTACTTC. It is translated as CASSPWDRKYEQYF.